This section outlines one TCR beta chain sequence together with its context. This clone turned up a few times. Its antigen is still unknown. No clone much larger than this one lies a single base away; base qualities are absent. This sample is drawn from a study of blood T cell repertoires in COVID-19 (dated by TCRdb to the early 2020s). Looking at the study overall: Samples covering the acute and convalescent phases of COVID-19 were provided by collaborators in the United States, Italy and Spain. The dataset comprised deeply sampled blood TCRbeta repertoires from subjects exposed to, actively infected with, or recovered from COVID-19. The repertoires were released in a freely available public database intended as a resource for research on the immune response to SARS-CoV-2. The samples were drawn from two sources: the first 160 participants of the ongoing ImmuneRACE study, and over 950 subjects contributed by 6 global collaborators. HLA class I and class II types, where available, came from metadata supplied by the sample provider rather than from assay-based typing. The material from the prospective study consisted of cDNA or gDNA derived from T cells, B-cell-depleted T cells, or PBMCs. Nearly every sample came with metadata listing a de-identified subject ID, COVID-19 status, age in years and sex.

The CDR1 and CDR2 encoded by the germline V gene are SGDLS and YYNGEE. Trimming takes 0 bases off V and 2 bases off J; junction bases not matched to a gene: 10. The CDR3, from cysteine to phenylalanine, totals 17 residues. CDR3 DNA is the only sequence kept; it has 51 bases, read in frame from the first base. The immunoSEQ Assay, a bias-controlled multiplex PCR, was used to amplify TCRbeta CDR3 regions from genomic DNA. The authors processed their data as follows. The number of nucleated cells in each sample was estimated by amplification of reference gene primers within the assay. To quantify the absolute abundance of each unique TCRbeta CDR3 rearrangement, sequence reads were collapsed and filtered. For each sample, productive Simpson clonality was calculated by taking the square root of Simpson's diversity index across productive rearrangements. TCRdb stores this immuneACCESS table with in-frame sequences only. Part of the clones is absent; in the studies checked, under half of the shortfall reflects unresolved V genes, and no reason is known for the rest. The V and J calls and the clone size are those of that table, but D and trimming were determined from the DNA. Present in this sample are about 210,000 clones, approximately 78% of which were seen just once. The ten largest clones represent around a tenth of the sample.

Broader findings and caveats from the paper: How much clinical and demographic metadata was included differed by source and by participant, and the metadata was provided uncurated.

Participants in the prospective study were aged roughly 18 to 95 years, lived in under 30 United States geographic areas, and enrolled through a virtual design. To assign participants to cohorts, the prospective study relied on clinical history that participants themselves reported in a screening survey and a study questionnaire. For ImmuneRACE Cohort 3, a participant was defined as recovered based on two consecutive negative NP/OP PCR tests, clearance by a healthcare professional, or resolution of symptoms. Mobile phlebotomists in the prospective study collected whole blood, serum and a nasopharyngeal or oropharyngeal swab from every participant. Participants in the prospective study had the option to provide additional blood draws and questionnaires over a roughly 2-month period. Blood samples from the prospective study were shipped frozen or at room temperature prior to DNA extraction.

The V and J genes are TRBV9 and TRBJ2-7; TRBD1 lines up with 8 middle nucleotides. The sample was PBMCs or T cells enriched from blood (not recorded which). The receptor's source is a man in his forties who had recovered from COVID-19. The CDR3 in this case is CASSVGSGGQGPYEQYF. The nucleotide sequence reads TGTGCCAGCAGCGTAGGATCAGGGGGCCAGGGCCCCTACGAGCAGTACTTC.